These T cell receptor beta chains were read from a single sample in a study of shared clonotypes between healthy human individuals. TCRdb's copy holds only in-frame clones and misses some; the assay was immunoSEQ multiplex PCR. In the table there are a few million clones, just under 95% of which are singletons. The sequencing input was naive CD8+ T cells from PBMCs. The receptors stem from a man between 18 and 35 years old in good health. Some clones in this sample may be carry-over from other donors' samples. Each CDR3 is given with its conserved first and last residue. D genes are given only for firm matches. Expanded clones get a size class; other rows say once, few or many, or leave the size out.

TRBD2 | TRBJ2-1 | . | TRBV27 | TGTGCCAGCAGTCTCCGGACTAGCGCAAACTACAATGAGCAGTTCTTC | CASSLRTSANYNEQFF
TRBD2 | TRBJ2-1 | . | TRBV7-3 | TGTGCCAGCAGCTTAACGACGGCGGGAGGGAATGAGCAGTTCTTC | CASSLTTAGGNEQFF
TRBD1 | TRBJ1-2 | . | TRBV2 | TGTGCCAGCAGTGAAGTTGGAGGGGGCGGCTACACCTTC | CASSEVGGGGYTF
. | TRBJ1-1 | . | TRBV30 | TGTGCCTGGGACACTGCCTACAGGGAGAACACTGAAGCTTTCTTT | CAWDTAYRENTEAFF
TRBD2 | TRBJ2-3 | . | TRBV28 | TGTGCCAGCCGAACAATCACTCTAGGGACTAGCGGGAAAACAGATACGCAGTATTTT | CASRTITLGTSGKTDTQYF
TRBD1 | TRBJ2-7 | . | TRBV28 | TGTGCCAGCAGTTTTAGGGACAGGGAAGGCACCTACGAGCAGTACTTC | CASSFRDREGTYEQYF
TRBD1 | TRBJ2-3 | . | TRBV28 | TGTGCCAGCAGACGACAGGGACCTAGCACAGATACGCAGTATTTT | CASRRQGPSTDTQYF
. | TRBJ2-7 | . | TRBV29-1 | TGCAGCGTTGAGGACGGAGGAATTTCCTACGAGCAGTACTTC | CSVEDGGISYEQYF
TRBD1 | TRBJ2-7 | . | TRBV13 | TGTGCCAGCAGCTTAGTTTCCCAGGGGGCCTCCTACGAGCAGTACTTC | CASSLVSQGASYEQYF
TRBD2 | TRBJ2-2 | . | TRBV4-1 | TGCGCCAGCAGCCTACGCGGGAGTTCGTACACCGGGGAGCTGTTTTTT | CASSLRGSSYTGELFF
. | TRBJ1-2 | . | TRBV7-2 | TGTGCCAGCAGCTTAACGTCACTTGTATGGCTACACCCTCGGTTC | CASSLTSLVWLHPRF
. | TRBJ2-1 | . | TRBV29-1 | TGCAGCGTTGAGGGTCTGGGCAGTAGCGCTGAGCAGTTCTTC | CSVEGLGSSAEQFF
. | TRBJ2-7 | . | TRBV6-5 | TGTGCCAGCAGTACCCAGGGTGCGAATGAGCAGTACTTC | CASSTQGANEQYF
. | TRBJ1-2 | . | TRBV28 | TGTGCCAGCAGTTTTTCTTTGGGGGGCATTGGCTACACCTTC | CASSFSLGGIGYTF
TRBD2 | TRBJ2-7 | once | TRBV7-9 | TGTGCCAGCAAACTAAGCGGGAACAACTACGAGCAGTACTTC | CASKLSGNNYEQYF
. | TRBJ2-1 | . | TRBV6-4 | TGTGCCAGCAAGGGCAGTCCCTACAATGAGCAGTTCTTC | CASKGSPYNEQFF
. | TRBJ1-4 | once | TRBV15 | TGTGCCACCAGCAGAGATCAGGTTGTGGGTGAAAAACTGTTTTTT | CATSRDQVVGEKLFF